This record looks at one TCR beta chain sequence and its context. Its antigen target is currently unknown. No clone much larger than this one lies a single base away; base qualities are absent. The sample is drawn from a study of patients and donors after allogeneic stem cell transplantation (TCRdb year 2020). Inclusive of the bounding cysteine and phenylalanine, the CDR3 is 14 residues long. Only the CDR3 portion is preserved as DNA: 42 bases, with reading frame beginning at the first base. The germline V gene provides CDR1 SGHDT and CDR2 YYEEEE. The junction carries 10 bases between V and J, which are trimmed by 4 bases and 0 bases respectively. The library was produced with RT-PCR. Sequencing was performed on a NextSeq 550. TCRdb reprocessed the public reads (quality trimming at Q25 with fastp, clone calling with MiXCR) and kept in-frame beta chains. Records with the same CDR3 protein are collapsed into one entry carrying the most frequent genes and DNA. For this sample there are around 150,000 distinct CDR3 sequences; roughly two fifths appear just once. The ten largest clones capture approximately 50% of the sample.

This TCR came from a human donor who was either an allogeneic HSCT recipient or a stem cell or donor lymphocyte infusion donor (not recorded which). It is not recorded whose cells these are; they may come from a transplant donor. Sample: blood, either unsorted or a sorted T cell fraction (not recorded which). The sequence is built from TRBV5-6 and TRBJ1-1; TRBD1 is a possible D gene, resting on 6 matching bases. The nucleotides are TGTGCCAGCAGCCGAGACAGGCTGAACACTGAAGCTTTCTTT. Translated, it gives CASSRDRLNTEAFF.